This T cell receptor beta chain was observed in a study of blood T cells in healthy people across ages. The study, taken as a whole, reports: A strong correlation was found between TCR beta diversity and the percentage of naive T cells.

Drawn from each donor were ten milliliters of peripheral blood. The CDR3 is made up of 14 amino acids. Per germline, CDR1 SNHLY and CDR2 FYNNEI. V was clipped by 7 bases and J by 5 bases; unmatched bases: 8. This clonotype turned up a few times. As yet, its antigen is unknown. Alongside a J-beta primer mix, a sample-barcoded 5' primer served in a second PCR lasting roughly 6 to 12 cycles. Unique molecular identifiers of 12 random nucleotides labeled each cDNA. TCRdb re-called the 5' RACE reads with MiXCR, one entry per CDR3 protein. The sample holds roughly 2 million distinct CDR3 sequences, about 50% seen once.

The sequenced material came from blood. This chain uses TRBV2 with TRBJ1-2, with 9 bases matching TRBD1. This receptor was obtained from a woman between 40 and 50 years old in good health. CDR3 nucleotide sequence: TGTGCCAGCACTCCGGGACAGGGAGGATATGGCTACACCTTC. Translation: CASTPGQGGYGYTF.